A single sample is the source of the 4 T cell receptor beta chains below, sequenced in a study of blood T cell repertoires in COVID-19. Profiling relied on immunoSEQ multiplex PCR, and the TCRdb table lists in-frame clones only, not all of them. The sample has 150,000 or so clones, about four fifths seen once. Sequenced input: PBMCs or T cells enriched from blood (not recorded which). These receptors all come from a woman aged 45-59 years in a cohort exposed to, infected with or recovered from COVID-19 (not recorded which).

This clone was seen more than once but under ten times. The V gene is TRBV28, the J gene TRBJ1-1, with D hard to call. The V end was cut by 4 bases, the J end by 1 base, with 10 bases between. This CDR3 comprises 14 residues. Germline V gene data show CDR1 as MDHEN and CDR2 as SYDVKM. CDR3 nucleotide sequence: TGTGCCAGCAGTTCTCCGGGAGCGAACACTGAAGCTTTCTTT. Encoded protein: CASSSPGANTEAFF.

The CDR3 DNA reads as TGTGCCAGCAGCCTACTAGCGGGAGGGCCGGTTGAGCAGTTCTTC. This translates into CASSLLAGGPVEQFF. The chain employs TRBV3-1 (or the pseudogene TRBV3-2) and TRBJ2-1; 13 nucleotides agree with TRBD2. The CDR3 is 15 residues long. J lost 9 bases, V lost 4 bases, and 6 bases had no gene match. CDR1 LGHDT and CDR2 YNNKEL come from the germline V gene (reference sequence).

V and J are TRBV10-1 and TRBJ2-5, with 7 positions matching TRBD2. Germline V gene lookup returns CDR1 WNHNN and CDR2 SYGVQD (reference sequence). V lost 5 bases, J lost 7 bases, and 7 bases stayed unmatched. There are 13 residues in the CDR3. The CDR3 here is CASSSSGPGTQYF. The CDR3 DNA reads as TGCGCCAGCAGTTCTAGCGGTCCGGGGACCCAGTACTTC.

CDR3 protein: CASDGIEDTEAFF. The CDR3 nucleotides read TGTGCCAGCGACGGGATTGAGGACACTGAAGCTTTCTTT. This chain joins TRBV28 and TRBJ1-1; D ambiguous. CDR1 MDHEN and CDR2 SYDVKM come from the germline V gene. V gave up 8 bases and J gave up 3 bases, with 13 bases separating them. This CDR3 contains 13 residues. The variable domain in full, completed from reference TRBV28 and TRBJ1-1, reads DVKVTQSSRYLVKRTGEKVFLECVQDMDHENMFWYRQDPGLGLRLIYFSYDVKMKEKGDIPEGYSVSREKKERFSLILESASTNQTSMYLCASDGIEDTEAFFGQGTRLTVV.